A single T cell receptor beta chain is shown here with its context. A much larger clone lies a single base off, so this may be a read error. Via MiXCR, TCRdb re-called the multiplex PCR reads, giving one row per CDR3 protein. This table has approximately 230,000 distinct CDR3 sequences, less than 45% appearing once. The CDR3 consists of 14 residues. Germline CDR1 is SNHLY and CDR2 is FYNNEI. The V end lost 7 bases, the J end lost 7 bases, and 16 bases lay between the germline ends. The lymph nodes were axillary draining lymph nodes from breast cancer patients. The sample belongs to a study of breast tumors, draining lymph nodes, adjacent tissues.

This rearrangement joins TRBV2 to TRBJ2-2; weak D call: TRBD2 (6 bases). Input material: axillary lymph node tissue. The TCR originated in a female donor with breast cancer. Some clones in this sample may be carry-over from other donors' samples. CDR3 bases: TGTGCCAGCATTCTGGACGGGGGATTCGGGGAGCTGTTTTTT. The encoded protein is CASILDGGFGELFF.